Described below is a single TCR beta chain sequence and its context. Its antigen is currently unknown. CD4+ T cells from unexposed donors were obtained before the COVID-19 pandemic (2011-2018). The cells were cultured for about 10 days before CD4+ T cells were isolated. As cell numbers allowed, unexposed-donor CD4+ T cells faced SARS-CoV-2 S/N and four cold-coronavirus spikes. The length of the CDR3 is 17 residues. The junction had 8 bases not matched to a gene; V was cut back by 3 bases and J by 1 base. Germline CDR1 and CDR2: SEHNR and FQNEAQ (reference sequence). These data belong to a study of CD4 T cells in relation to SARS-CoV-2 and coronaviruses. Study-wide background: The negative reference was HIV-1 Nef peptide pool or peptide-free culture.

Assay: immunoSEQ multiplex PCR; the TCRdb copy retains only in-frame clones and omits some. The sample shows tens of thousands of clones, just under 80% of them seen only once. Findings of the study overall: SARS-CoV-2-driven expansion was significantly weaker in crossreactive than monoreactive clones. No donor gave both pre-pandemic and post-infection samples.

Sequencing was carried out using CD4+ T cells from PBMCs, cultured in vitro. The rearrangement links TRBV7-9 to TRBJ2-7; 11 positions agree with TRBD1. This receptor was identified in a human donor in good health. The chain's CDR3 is CASSLVYGTGGSYEQYF. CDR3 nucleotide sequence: TGTGCCAGCAGCTTGGTTTACGGGACAGGGGGTTCCTACGAGCAGTACTTC.